Below are 14 T cell receptor beta chains sequenced from a single sample in a study of T cell changes during pregnancy in multiple sclerosis. The data were produced by immunoSEQ multiplex PCR, yet TCRdb's version contains in-frame clones alone and is incomplete. The sample includes 90,000 to 100,000 clones, more than 85% of them seen just once. The specimen comprised peripheral blood, sampled in the first trimester of pregnancy. These receptors all stem from a female donor with multiple sclerosis, enrolled in a pregnancy study.

The chain employs TRBV6-6 and TRBJ2-1; the match to TRBD2 covers 10 bases. V lost 5 bases to trimming and J lost 15 bases; unmatched junction nucleotides: 7. This CDR3 is 12 amino acids long. Germline V CDR1 and CDR2: MNHNY, SVGAGI (reference sequence). In DNA, the CDR3 is TGTGCCAGCAGTCCCAGCGGGAGGGAACCGTTCTTC. Translation: CASSPSGREPFF.

This chain joins TRBV27 and TRBJ2-7; D perhaps matches TRBD1 (6 bases). V was pared by 0 bases and J by 4 bases, with 19 bases between. The CDR3 consists of 17 residues. Looked up from germline, CDR1 is MNHEY and CDR2 is SMNVEV (reference sequence). The CDR3 reads CASSLSFTGTSTYEQYF. DNA of the CDR3: TGTGCCAGCAGTTTATCTTTCACCGGGACATCGACGTACGAGCAGTACTTC.

The chain employs TRBV19 and TRBJ2-4, with 7 bases fitting TRBD2. Looked up from germline, CDR1 is LNHDA and CDR2 is SQIVND (reference sequence). CDR3 length: 17 residues. With 3 bases clipped from V and 0 bases from J, the junction kept 8 bases outside the gene matches. As DNA, the CDR3 is TGTGCCAGTAGTATCAGGACGGGGAGGGTAGCCAAAAACATTCAGTACTTC. Encoded protein: CASSIRTGRVAKNIQYF.

V is TRBV27 and J is TRBJ1-1, with D possibly TRBD1 on 5 matching bases. Germline CDR1 is MNHEY and CDR2 is SMNVEV (reference sequence). The CDR3 spans 14 residues. V dropped 7 bases and J dropped 2 bases, with 14 bases sitting between them. The CDR3 coding sequence is TGTGCCAGCAAACTACGGGGGGAAAACACTGAAGCTTTCTTT. Translated, it gives CASKLRGENTEAFF.

This chain connects TRBV10-3 to TRBJ2-1; TRBD2 might be the D (5 bases). The CDR3 covers 14 residues. Between the trimmed V and J ends, which lost 10 bases and 0 bases, there was a span of 13 bases. Germline V gene lookup returns CDR1 ENHRY and CDR2 SYGVKD. This chain's CDR3 is CATRLRGSYNEQFF. The CDR3 region has the DNA TGTGCCACCCGACTCCGGGGCTCCTACAATGAGCAGTTCTTC.

The chain recombines TRBV15 with TRBJ2-7, with 8 bases that match TRBD1. V lost 3 bases, J lost 4 bases, and 8 bases stayed unmatched. The CDR3 contains 15 residues. Looked up from germline, CDR1 is LNHNV and CDR2 is YYDKDF (reference sequence). The CDR3 nucleotides are TGTGCCACCAGCAGGGGACAGGAGCCCTCGTACGAGCAGTACTTC. The encoded protein is CATSRGQEPSYEQYF.

This clone was observed once. The J gene is TRBJ2-1, the V gene TRBV4-1, with 8 bases identical to TRBD2. CDR3 length: 17 residues. The junction had 8 bases not matched to a gene; V was cut back by 0 bases and J by 4 bases. Germline CDR1 reads MGHRA; CDR2 reads YSYEKL. The CDR3 DNA is TGCGCCAGCAGCCAAGATAAGGGCGGGAGGAGTTACAATGAGCAGTTCTTC. Protein: CASSQDKGGRSYNEQFF.

This chain links TRBV7-9 with TRBJ2-3, with 8 positions matching TRBD1. Per germline, CDR1 SEHNR and CDR2 FQNEAQ (reference sequence). Germline trimming cut 4 bases from V and 5 bases from J; bases unmatched to any gene: 8. This CDR3 spans 15 amino acids. Here the CDR3 reads CASSSPGQGRDTQYF. CDR3 bases: TGTGCCAGCAGCTCCCCCGGACAGGGTCGAGATACGCAGTATTTT.

This clone was found once. V gene TRBV19 combines with J gene TRBJ1-1; tentative D call: TRBD1 (6 bases). V was clipped by 8 bases and J by 4 bases, with 14 bases between them. Per the germline V gene, CDR1 is LNHDA and CDR2 is SQIVND (reference sequence). This CDR3 has 13 residues. CDR3 protein: CASGSMGATEAFF. CDR3 bases: TGTGCCAGTGGGTCCATGGGGGCCACTGAAGCTTTCTTT. The whole variable domain, remainder taken from reference TRBV19 and TRBJ1-1, is DGGITQSPKYLFRKEGQNVTLSCEQNLNHDAMYWYRQDPGQGLRLIYYSQIVNDFQKGDIAEGYSVSREKKESFPLTVTSAQKNPTAFYLCASGSMGATEAFFGQGTRLTVV.

This clone was seen more than once but under ten times. CDR3 in DNA: TGTGCCAGCAGTGAAATTCCAACCTACGAGCAGTACTTC. It specifies CASSEIPTYEQYF. This rearrangement joins TRBV2 to TRBJ2-7; no clear D. Trimming took off 2 bases at V and 2 bases at J, with 7 bases between the two ends. The CDR3 is made up of 13 amino acids. Looked up from germline, CDR1 is SNHLY and CDR2 is FYNNEI. The entire variable domain, with the rest obtained from reference TRBV2 and TRBJ2-7, is as follows: EPEVTQTPSHQVTQMGQEVILRCVPISNHLYFYWYRQILGQKVEFLVSFYNNEISEKSEIFDDQFSVERPDGSNFTLKIRSTKLEDSAMYFCASSEIPTYEQYFGPGTRLTVT.

This chain connects TRBV4-1 to TRBJ2-7; TRBD2 agrees at 9 bases. The CDR3 has 16 residues. Per the germline V gene, CDR1 is MGHRA and CDR2 is YSYEKL. With 4 bases clipped from V and 3 bases from J, the junction kept 10 bases outside the gene matches. The CDR3 sequence is CASSLLLAGDYYEQYF. CDR3 DNA: TGCGCCAGCAGCCTCCTTTTAGCGGGAGACTACTACGAGCAGTACTTC.

This clone has just a few counts. The chain carries TRBV4-2 and TRBJ2-3, with 9 bases matching TRBD2. Per germline, CDR1 LGHNA and CDR2 YNFKEQ. There are 16 residues in the CDR3. V dropped 1 base and J dropped 0; count of bases not matched to a gene: 2. The CDR3 sequence is CASSQASGDSTDTQYF. CDR3 DNA: TGTGCCAGCAGCCAAGCTAGCGGGGACAGCACAGATACGCAGTATTTT.

In the case of this clone: Because it lacks the conserved phenylalanine or tryptophan at the end, this CDR3 is likely a read error. No DNA is shown, since the ends of the CDR3 on it are uncertain; the CDR3 is the one TCRdb lists. The chain uses TRBV13 and TRBJ1-1; TRBD1, the D gene given by the table, was not confirmed from the DNA. The CDR3 totals 12 residues, both ends included. Germline V gene sequence: CDR1 PRHDT, CDR2 FYEKMQ (reference sequence). CDR3 amino acids: CASSYPGQGMVC.

The chain carries TRBV4-1 and TRBJ2-7, with a weak D call TRBD1 (5 bases). The ends were cut back, 5 bases at V and 5 bases at J, with 19 bases in the middle. This CDR3 comprises 15 residues. The germline CDR1 and CDR2 sequences are MGHRA and YSYEKL. CDR3 residues: CASSFRSQGNHEQYF. The CDR3 bases are TGCGCCAGCAGCTTCCGATCCCAGGGTAACCACGAGCAGTACTTC.